This T cell receptor (beta chain) was retrieved from a study of blood T cells in healthy people across ages. A sample-barcoded 5' primer and a J-beta primer mix were used in a second PCR of about 7 to 12 cycles. TCRdb re-derived calls from the 5' RACE reads in MiXCR, one entry per CDR3 protein. The sample shows about 780,000 distinct CDR3 sequences, around 24% of them seen only once. This clonotype was seen repeatedly, ten times or more. Caucasian, healthy and from Russia, the donors were aged between about 6 and 100. Germline CDR1 SNHLY, CDR2 FYNNEI. The CDR3 contains 15 residues. The germline V and J ends were trimmed by 2 bases and 10 bases, with 20 bases remaining between them. These same data were also listed under a study on T cells of mothers and their children.

This TCR came from a boy younger than 18 in good health. This rearrangement joins TRBV2 to TRBJ1-2; D is undetermined. The sequencing sample was made of blood. The DNA of the CDR3 is TGTGCCAGCAGTGAACCGGGAGCGGGAAACAGCCACTACACCTTC. Translated, it gives CASSEPGAGNSHYTF.